The clone carrying this T cell receptor beta chain was seen ten or more times. Antigen: not known. This sample was included in a study of identical twins. The cDNA had a unique molecular identifier and a template-switch universal primer site. Via MiXCR, TCRdb re-called the 5' RACE reads, giving one row per CDR3 protein. The repertoire holds approximately 620,000 distinct CDR3 sequences, approximately 9% seen once, with around 0.98% in the top ten. Study results and caveats: Alpha sequences that were out-of-frame and twin-shared showed an excess of low generation probability. The study found that models underestimated out-of-frame TCR alpha sharing in monozygotic twins. Partly confounded zero-insertion analyses could result from invariant MAIT and iNKT cells.

V shed 6 bases and J 0 bases; nucleotides not matched to a gene: 16. This CDR3 spans 18 amino acids. Germline-derived CDR1 and CDR2 are SQVTM and ANQGSEA. The sample was also reused in another study, on yellow fever vaccine responses in identical twins.

The J gene is TRBJ2-5, the V gene TRBV29-1; TRBD2 agrees at 10 bases. This TCR was sampled from a woman between 18 and 29 years old in good health. What was sequenced was PBMCs. CDR3 region: CSVERGTSAYGYQETQYF. The CDR3 nucleotides read TGCAGCGTCGAACGGGGGACTAGCGCCTATGGGTACCAAGAGACCCAGTACTTC.